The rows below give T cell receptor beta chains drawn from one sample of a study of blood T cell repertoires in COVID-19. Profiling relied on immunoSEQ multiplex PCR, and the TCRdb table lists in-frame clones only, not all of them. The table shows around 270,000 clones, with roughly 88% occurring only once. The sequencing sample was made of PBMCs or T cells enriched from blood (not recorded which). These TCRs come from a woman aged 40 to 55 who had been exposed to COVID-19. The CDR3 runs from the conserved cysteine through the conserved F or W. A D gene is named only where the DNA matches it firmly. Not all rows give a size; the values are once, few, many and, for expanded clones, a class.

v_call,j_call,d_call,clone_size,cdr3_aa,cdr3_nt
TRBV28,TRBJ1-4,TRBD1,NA,CASSFLKTGRDEKLFF,TGTGCCAGCAGTTTCCTTAAGACAGGGCGGGACGAAAAACTGTTTTTT
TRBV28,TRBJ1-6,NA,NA,CASRVKSSPLHF,TGTGCCTCCAGGGTAAAAAGTTCACCCCTCCACTTT
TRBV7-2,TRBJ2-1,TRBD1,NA,CASSSRQGAYEQFF,TGTGCCAGCAGCTCCAGACAGGGGGCCTATGAGCAGTTCTTC
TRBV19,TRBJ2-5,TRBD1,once,CASRKVADRAETQYF,TGTGCCAGTAGAAAGGTGGCGGACAGGGCAGAGACCCAGTACTTC
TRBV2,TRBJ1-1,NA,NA,CASNDPYSQNTEAFF,TGTGCCAGCAATGATCCGTACAGCCAGAACACTGAAGCTTTCTTT
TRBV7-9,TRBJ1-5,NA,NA,CASSLELGTGNQPQHF,TGTGCCAGCAGCTTAGAACTGGGGACTGGCAATCAGCCCCAGCATTTT
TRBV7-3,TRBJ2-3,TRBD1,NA,CASSFRDRGADTQYF,TGTGCCAGCAGCTTCCGGGACAGGGGGGCAGATACGCAGTATTTT
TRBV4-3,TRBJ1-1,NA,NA,CASSQDGGGTEAFF,TGCGCCAGCAGCCAAGACGGCGGCGGCACTGAAGCTTTCTTT
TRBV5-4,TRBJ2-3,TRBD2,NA,CASSWGLAGGGPDTQYF,TGTGCCAGCAGCTGGGGTCTAGCGGGCGGGGGACCGGATACGCAGTATTTT
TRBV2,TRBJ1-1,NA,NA,CASTVQAVNTEAFF,TGTGCCAGCACCGTACAGGCGGTGAACACTGAAGCTTTCTTT
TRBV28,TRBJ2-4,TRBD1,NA,CASSLLSDRGVNIQYF,TGTGCCAGCAGTTTACTCTCGGACAGGGGGGTAAACATTCAGTACTTC
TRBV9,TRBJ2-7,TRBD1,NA,CASSVSGQSSYEQYF,TGTGCCAGCAGCGTTTCGGGACAGTCCTCCTACGAGCAGTACTTC
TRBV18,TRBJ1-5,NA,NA,CASSLPNQPQHF,TGTGCCAGCTCACTCCCTAATCAGCCCCAGCATTTT
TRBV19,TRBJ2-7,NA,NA,CASSTTGYYEQYF,TGTGCCAGTAGTACGACAGGCTACTACGAGCAGTACTTC